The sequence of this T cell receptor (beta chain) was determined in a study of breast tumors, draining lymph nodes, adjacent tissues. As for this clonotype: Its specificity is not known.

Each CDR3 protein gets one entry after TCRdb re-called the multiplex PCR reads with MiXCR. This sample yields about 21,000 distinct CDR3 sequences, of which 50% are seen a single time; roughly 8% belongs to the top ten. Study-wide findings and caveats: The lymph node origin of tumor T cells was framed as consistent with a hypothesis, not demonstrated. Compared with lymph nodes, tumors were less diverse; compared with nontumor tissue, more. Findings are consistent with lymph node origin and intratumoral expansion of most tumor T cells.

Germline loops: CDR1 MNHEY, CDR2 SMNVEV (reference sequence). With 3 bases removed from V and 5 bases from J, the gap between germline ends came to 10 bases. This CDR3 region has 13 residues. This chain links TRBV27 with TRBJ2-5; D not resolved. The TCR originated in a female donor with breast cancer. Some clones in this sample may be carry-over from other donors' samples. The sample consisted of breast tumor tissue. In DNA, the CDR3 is TGTGCCAGCAGTTTTGGGGTGAGGGAGACCCAGTACTTC. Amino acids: CASSFGVRETQYF.